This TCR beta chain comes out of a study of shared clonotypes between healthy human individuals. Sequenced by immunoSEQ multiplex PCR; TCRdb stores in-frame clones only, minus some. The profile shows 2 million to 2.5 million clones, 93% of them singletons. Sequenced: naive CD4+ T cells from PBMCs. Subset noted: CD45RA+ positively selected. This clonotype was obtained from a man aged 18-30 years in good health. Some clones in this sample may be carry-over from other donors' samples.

The CDR3, as DNA: TGTGCCAGCACGACTGGGGCCAACGTCCTGACTTTC. This gives the protein CASTTGANVLTF. The V call is TRBV2, the J call TRBJ2-6, with no clear D. CDR1 and CDR2 (germline): SNHLY, FYNNEI. The CDR3 extends over 12 amino acids. V dropped 7 bases and J dropped 2 bases, with 3 bases sitting between them.